This is a list of T cell receptor beta chains from one sample in a study of T cells in Graves' hyperthyroidism and ophthalmopathy. TCRdb reprocessed the multiplex PCR reads with MiXCR, giving one entry per CDR3 protein. This sample has roughly 500,000 distinct CDR3 sequences, with about 43% found just once. Material: peripheral blood or thyroid tissue (not recorded which). These receptors originate from an adult woman with Graves' disease, either hyperthyroidism or ophthalmopathy (not recorded which). Each CDR3 is given with its conserved first and last residue. Fields, in order: clone size, J gene, D gene, CDR3 length, V gene, CDR3 DNA, CDR3 protein. D genes are given only for firm matches. Clone size is stated in some rows and not others, as once, few, many or a class when expanded.

>NA|TRBJ2-7|TRBD2|15|TRBV19
TGTGCCACTTCCTTAGCGGGAAGGAGCTCCTACGAGCAGTACTTC
CATSLAGRSSYEQYF
>many|TRBJ2-7|TRBD2|15|TRBV4-1
TGCGCCAGCAGCCAATGGCTCCTAGCGGGAAACGAGCAGTACTTC
CASSQWLLAGNEQYF
>many|TRBJ2-3|NA|15|TRBV9
TGTGCCAGCAGCGTAGCCCCAATTGAAGAAGATACGCAGTATTTT
CASSVAPIEEDTQYF
>NA|TRBJ1-1|NA|14|TRBV29-1
TGCAGCGTTGGGCCCCCGGGAGGGGATACTGAAGCTTTCTTT
CSVGPPGGDTEAFF
>many|TRBJ1-6|NA|13|TRBV9
TGTGCCAGCAGCGTAGATTCGGGGTCACCCCTCCACTTT
CASSVDSGSPLHF
>many|TRBJ1-3|NA|14|TRBV29-1
TGCAGCGTTATGGGGTTGTTCTCCGGAAACACCATATATTTT
CSVMGLFSGNTIYF
>few|TRBJ2-2|NA|12|TRBV24-1
TGTGCCACCAGTGGTACTACAGGGGAGCTGTTTTTT
CATSGTTGELFF
>NA|TRBJ1-2|TRBD1|15|TRBV24-1
TGTGCCACCAGTGACTATAAGGGACAGTCCTATGGCTACACCTTC
CATSDYKGQSYGYTF
>many|TRBJ2-7|TRBD2|15|TRBV20-1
TGCAGTACCCGGGACTACTACGGTCGTTCCTACGAGCAGTACTTC
CSTRDYYGRSYEQYF
>many|TRBJ2-7|NA|11|TRBV10-3
TGTGCCGCCGGTCCCGGCTACGAGCAGTACTTC
CAAGPGYEQYF
>many|TRBJ2-3|NA|12|TRBV2
TGTGCCAGCGAAACAGGGACAGATACGCAGTATTTT
CASETGTDTQYF
>many|TRBJ2-2|TRBD1|14|TRBV10-3
TGTGCCATGTCGGGACAGGCGAACACCGGGGAGCTGTTTTTT
CAMSGQANTGELFF
>few|TRBJ2-3|NA|12|TRBV29-1
TGCAGCGTTGAGGCTTGGAGAGACCGCCAGTATTTT
CSVEAWRDRQYF
>NA|TRBJ1-2|NA|14|TRBV28
TGTGCCAGCAGTTTACCCAGGGATGCAAATGGCTACACCTTC
CASSLPRDANGYTF
>NA|TRBJ1-2|NA|12|TRBV7-3
TGTGCCAGCAGCGTAGACGGGAGTGGCTACACCTTC
CASSVDGSGYTF